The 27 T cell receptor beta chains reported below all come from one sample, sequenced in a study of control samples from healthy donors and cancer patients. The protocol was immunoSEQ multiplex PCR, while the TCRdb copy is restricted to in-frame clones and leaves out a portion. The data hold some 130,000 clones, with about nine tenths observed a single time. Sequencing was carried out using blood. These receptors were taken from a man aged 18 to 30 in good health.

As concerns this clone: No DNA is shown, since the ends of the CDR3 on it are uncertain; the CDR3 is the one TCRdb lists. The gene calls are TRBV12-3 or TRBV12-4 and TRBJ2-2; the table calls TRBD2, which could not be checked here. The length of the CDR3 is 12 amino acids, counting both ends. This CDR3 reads CASSRRAGELFF.

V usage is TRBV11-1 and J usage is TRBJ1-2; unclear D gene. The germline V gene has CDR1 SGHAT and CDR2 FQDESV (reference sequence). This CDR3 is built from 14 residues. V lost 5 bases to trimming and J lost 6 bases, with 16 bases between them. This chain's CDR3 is CASSLTVEGNGYTF. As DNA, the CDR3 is TGTGCCAGCAGCCTCACGGTCGAGGGTAATGGCTACACCTTC.

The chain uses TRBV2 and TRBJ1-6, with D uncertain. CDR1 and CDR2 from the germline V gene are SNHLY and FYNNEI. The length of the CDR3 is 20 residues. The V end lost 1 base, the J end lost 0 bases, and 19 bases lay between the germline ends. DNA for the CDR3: TGTGCCAGCAGTGAAGAATTTTTCGGGTCTCTGGACTCCTATAATTCACCCCTCCACTTT. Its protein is CASSEEFFGSLDSYNSPLHF.

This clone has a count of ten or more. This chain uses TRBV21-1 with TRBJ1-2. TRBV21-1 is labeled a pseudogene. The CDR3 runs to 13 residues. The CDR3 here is CASSKGGWHGYTF. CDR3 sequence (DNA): TGTGCCAGCAGCAAAGGGGGGTGGCATGGCTACACCTTC.

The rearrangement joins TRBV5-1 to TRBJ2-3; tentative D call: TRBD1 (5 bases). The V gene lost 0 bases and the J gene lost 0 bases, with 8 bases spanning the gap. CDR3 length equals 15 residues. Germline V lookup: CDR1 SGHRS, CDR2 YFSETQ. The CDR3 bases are TGCGCCAGCAGCTTGGAGGACACGAGCACAGATACGCAGTATTTT. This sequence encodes CASSLEDTSTDTQYF.

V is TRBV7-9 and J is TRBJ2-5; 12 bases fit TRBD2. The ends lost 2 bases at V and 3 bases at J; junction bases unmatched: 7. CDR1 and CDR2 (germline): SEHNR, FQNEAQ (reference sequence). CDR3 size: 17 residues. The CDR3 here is CASSLPPRLAGEETQYF. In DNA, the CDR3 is TGTGCCAGCAGCTTACCCCCAAGACTAGCGGGGGAAGAGACCCAGTACTTC.

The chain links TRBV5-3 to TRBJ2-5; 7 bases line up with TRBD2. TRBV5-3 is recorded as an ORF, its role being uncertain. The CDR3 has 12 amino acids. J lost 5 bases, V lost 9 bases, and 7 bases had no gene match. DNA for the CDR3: TGTGCCACCTTCCGGCGGGGGGAGACCCAGTACTTC. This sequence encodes CATFRRGETQYF.

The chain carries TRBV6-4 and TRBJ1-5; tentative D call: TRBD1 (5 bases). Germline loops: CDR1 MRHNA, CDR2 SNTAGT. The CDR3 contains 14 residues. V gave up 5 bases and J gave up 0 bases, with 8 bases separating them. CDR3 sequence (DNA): TGTGCCAGCAGTCCAGACAGTAGCAATCAGCCCCAGCATTTT. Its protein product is CASSPDSSNQPQHF.

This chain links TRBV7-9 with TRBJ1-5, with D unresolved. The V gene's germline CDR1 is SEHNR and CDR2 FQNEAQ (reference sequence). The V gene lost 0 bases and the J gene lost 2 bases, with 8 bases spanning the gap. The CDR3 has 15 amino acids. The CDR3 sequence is CASSLAGLGNQPQHF. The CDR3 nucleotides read TGTGCCAGCAGCTTAGCAGGGTTAGGCAATCAGCCCCAGCATTTT.

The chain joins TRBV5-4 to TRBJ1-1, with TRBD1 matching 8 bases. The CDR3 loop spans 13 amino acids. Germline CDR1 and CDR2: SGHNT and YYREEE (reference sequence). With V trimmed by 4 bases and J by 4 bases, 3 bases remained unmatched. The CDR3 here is CASSPDRVTEAFF. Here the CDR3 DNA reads TGTGCCAGCAGCCCGGACAGGGTCACTGAAGCTTTCTTT.

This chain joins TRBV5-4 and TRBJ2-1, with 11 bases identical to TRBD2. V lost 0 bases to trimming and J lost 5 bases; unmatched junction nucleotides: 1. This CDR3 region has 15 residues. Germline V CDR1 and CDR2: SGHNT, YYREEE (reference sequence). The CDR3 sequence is CASSLASGGHNEQFF. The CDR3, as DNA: TGTGCCAGCAGCTTGGCTAGCGGGGGGCACAATGAGCAGTTCTTC.

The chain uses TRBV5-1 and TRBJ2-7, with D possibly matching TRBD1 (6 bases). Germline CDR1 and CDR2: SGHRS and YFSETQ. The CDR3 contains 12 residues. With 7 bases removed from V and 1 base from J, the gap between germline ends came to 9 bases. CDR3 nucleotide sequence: TGCGCCAGCGGGGACAATTCCTACGAGCAGTACTTC. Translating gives CASGDNSYEQYF.

The CDR3 reads CATRLFDLESRYGYTF. CDR3 bases: TGTGCCACCCGCCTCTTCGACCTAGAGAGCCGCTATGGCTACACCTTC. The chain links TRBV7-9 to TRBJ1-2; D is undetermined. Per the germline V gene, CDR1 is SEHNR and CDR2 is FQNEAQ (reference sequence). The CDR3 spans 16 residues. V dropped 10 bases and J dropped 4 bases, with 25 bases sitting between them.

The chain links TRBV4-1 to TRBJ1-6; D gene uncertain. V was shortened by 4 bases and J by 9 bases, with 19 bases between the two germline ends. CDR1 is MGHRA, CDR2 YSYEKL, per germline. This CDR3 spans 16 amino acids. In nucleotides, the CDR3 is TGCGCCAGCAGCCGAATAGACGGCCCCTTGAGTTCACCCCTCCACTTT. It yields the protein CASSRIDGPLSSPLHF.

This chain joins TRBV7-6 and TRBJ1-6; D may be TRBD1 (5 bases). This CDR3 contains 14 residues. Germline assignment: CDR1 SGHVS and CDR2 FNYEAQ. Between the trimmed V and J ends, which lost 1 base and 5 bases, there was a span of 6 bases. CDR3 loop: CASSLEGDNSPLHF. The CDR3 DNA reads TGTGCCAGCAGCTTAGAAGGGGATAATTCACCCCTCCACTTT.

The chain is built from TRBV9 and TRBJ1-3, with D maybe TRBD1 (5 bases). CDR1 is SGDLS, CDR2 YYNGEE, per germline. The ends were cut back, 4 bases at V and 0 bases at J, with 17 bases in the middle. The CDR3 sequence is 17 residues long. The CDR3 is CASSPLGGVRSGNTIYF. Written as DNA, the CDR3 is TGTGCCAGCAGCCCTCTGGGGGGTGTCCGCTCTGGAAACACCATATATTTT. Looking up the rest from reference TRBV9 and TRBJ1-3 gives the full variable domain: DSGVTQTPKHLITATGQRVTLRCSPRSGDLSVYWYQQSLDQGLQFLIQYYNGEERAKGNILERFSAQQFPDLHSELNLSSLELGDSALYFCASSPLGGVRSGNTIYFGEGSWLTVV.

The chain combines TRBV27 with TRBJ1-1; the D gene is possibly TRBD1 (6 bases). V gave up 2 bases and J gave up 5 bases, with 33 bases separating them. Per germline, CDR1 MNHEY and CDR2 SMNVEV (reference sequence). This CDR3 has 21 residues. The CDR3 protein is CASSLKGFTGTQIPDETEAFF. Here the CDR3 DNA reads TGTGCCAGCAGTTTAAAGGGTTTTACCGGGACACAAATTCCCGATGAGACTGAAGCTTTCTTT.

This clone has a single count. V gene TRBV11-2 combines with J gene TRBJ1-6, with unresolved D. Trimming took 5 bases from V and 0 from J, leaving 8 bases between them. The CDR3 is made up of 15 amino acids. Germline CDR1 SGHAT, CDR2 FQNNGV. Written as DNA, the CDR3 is TGTGCCAGCAGCCGTTGGAGCTCCTATAATTCACCCCTCCACTTT. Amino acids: CASSRWSSYNSPLHF.

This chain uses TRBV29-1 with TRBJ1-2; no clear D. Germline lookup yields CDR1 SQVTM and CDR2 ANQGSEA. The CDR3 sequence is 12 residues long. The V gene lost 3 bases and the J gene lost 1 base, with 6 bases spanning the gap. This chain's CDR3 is CSVEEVNYGYTF. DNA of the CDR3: TGCAGCGTTGAGGAAGTTAACTATGGCTACACCTTC.

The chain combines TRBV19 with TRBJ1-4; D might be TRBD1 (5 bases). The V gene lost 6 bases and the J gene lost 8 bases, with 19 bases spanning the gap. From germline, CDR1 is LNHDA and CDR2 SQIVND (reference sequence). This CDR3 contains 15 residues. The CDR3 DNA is TGTGCCAGTAGCCCTCAAGCCGGGACTGAGGAAAAACTGTTTTTT. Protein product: CASSPQAGTEEKLFF.

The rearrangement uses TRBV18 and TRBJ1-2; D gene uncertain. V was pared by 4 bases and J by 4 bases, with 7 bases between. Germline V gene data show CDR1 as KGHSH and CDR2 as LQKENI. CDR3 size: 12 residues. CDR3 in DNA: TGTGCCAGCTCACAAAACGGCTATGGCTACACCTTC. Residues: CASSQNGYGYTF.

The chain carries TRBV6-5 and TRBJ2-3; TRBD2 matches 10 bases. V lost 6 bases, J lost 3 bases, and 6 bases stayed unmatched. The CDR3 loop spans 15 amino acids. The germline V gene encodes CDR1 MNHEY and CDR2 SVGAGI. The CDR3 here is CASRDSGGATDTQYF. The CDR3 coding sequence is TGTGCCAGCAGGGACAGCGGGGGGGCAACAGATACGCAGTATTTT.

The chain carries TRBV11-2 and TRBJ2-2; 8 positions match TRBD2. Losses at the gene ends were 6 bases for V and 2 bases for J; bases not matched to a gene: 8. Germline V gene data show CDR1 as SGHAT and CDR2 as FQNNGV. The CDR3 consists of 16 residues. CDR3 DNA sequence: TGTGCCAGCAGATTCCCCGGGGGGGGAAACACCGGGGAGCTGTTTTTT. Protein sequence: CASRFPGGGNTGELFF.

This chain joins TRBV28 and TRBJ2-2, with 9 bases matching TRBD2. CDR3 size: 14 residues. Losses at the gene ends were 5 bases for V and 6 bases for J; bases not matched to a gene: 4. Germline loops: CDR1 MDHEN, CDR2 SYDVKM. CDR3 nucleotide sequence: TGTGCCAGCAGTCCTCTAGCGGGGCCCGGGGAGCTGTTTTTT. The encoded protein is CASSPLAGPGELFF.

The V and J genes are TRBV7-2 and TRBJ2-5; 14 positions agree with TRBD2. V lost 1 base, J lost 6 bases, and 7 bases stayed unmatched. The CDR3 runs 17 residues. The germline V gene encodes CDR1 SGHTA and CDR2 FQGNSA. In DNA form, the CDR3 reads TGTGCCAGCAGCTTAGGAGTGACTAGCGGGGGGGCGAAGACCCAGTACTTC. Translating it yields CASSLGVTSGGAKTQYF.

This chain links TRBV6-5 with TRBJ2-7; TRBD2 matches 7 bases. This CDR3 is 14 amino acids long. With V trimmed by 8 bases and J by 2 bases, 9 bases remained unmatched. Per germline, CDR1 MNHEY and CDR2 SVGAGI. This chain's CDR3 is CASLGWGGTYEQYF. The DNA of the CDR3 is TGTGCCAGCTTAGGGTGGGGGGGGACCTACGAGCAGTACTTC.

CDR3 in amino acids: CASSLGGNIQYF. For the CDR3, the DNA is TGTGCCAGCAGCTTAGGGGGGAACATTCAGTACTTC. This chain uses TRBV7-9 with TRBJ2-4, with D tentatively TRBD1 or TRBD2 (5 bases each). The CDR3 is 12 residues long. Germline V gene lookup returns CDR1 SEHNR and CDR2 FQNEAQ (reference sequence). V lost 1 base and J 7 bases, leaving 5 bases between the germline ends.